The source of this T cell receptor (beta chain) is a study of cytomegalovirus exposure and HLA in healthy donors. Points on this clone: The antigen is undetermined.

Findings and limits, study-wide: Later analysis revealed greater clonal expansion in HLA-associated TCR beta chains than in equally common others.

After removal of 2 bases from V and 8 bases from J, the junction contained 14 bases not matched to a gene. From germline, CDR1 is LGHNA and CDR2 YNFKEQ. The CDR3 covers 17 residues. With 60 Vbeta and 13 Jbeta primers, the PCR was carried out. As originally analysed: Unique TCR beta chains totaled roughly 80 million in a later count, with around 11 million of them shared. Generated by immunoSEQ multiplex PCR, the TCRdb table keeps only in-frame clones and is missing some. The DNA was the basis for D and trimming; V, J and clone size are from that table. The sample has about 180,000 clones, more than 65% seen once; the top ten hold about 2.5%.

This clonotype was sampled from a woman under 40 in good health and CMV-seropositive. Sequencing was carried out using PBMCs. The chain couples TRBV4-2 to TRBJ1-4; TRBD1 agrees at 7 bases. The CDR3 DNA is TGTGCCAGCAGCCAATTGGAGGGGGCGACTTTGGAAGAAAAACTGTTTTTT. Translation gives CASSQLEGATLEEKLFF.